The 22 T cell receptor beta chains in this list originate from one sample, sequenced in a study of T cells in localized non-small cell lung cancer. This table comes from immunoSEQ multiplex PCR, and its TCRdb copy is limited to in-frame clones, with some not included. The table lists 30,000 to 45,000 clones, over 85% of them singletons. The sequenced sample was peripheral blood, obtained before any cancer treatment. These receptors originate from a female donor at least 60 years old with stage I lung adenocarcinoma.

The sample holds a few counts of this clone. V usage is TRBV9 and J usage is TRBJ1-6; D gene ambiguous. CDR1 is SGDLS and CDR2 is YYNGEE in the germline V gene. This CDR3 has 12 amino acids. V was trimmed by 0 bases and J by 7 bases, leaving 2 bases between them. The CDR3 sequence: CASSVDNSPLHF. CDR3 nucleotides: TGTGCCAGCAGCGTAGACAATTCACCCCTCCACTTT.

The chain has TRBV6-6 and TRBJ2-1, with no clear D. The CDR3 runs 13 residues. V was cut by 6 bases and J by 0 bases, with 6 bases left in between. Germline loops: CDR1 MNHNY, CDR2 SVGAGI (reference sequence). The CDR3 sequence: CASRDSSYNEQFF. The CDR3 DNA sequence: TGTGCCAGCAGGGATTCCTCCTACAATGAGCAGTTCTTC.

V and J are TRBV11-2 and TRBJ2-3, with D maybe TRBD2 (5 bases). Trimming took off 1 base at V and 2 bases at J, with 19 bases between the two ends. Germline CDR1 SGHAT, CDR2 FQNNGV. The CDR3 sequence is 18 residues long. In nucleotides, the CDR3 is TGTGCCAGCAGCTTAGTGAGAGGTGCTAGCATAATCACAGATACGCAGTATTTT. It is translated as CASSLVRGASIITDTQYF.

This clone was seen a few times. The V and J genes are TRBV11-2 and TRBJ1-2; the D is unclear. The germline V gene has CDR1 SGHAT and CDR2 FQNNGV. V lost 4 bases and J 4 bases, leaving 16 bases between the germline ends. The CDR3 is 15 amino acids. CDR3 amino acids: CASSSAVSSGYGYTF. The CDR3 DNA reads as TGTGCCAGCAGCTCCGCTGTGTCGTCAGGCTATGGCTACACCTTC.

The CDR3 nucleotides read TGTGCCAGCTCCCGGGACGGCGGCTACGAGCAGTACTTC. Amino acids: CASSRDGGYEQYF. This rearrangement joins TRBV4-2 to TRBJ2-7; D possibly uses TRBD1 or TRBD2 (5 bases each). Germline lookup yields CDR1 LGHNA and CDR2 YNFKEQ. The CDR3 has 13 residues. Trimming shortened V by 8 bases and J by 3 bases, and 14 bases separated the two germline ends.

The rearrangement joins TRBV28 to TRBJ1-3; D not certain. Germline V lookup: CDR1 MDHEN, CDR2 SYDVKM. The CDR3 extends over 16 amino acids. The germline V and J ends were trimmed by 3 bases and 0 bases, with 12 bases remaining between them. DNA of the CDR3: TGTGCCAGCAGTTTTAGTGACGGGAACTCTGGAAACACCATATATTTT. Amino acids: CASSFSDGNSGNTIYF. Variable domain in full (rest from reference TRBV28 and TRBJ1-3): DVKVTQSSRYLVKRTGEKVFLECVQDMDHENMFWYRQDPGLGLRLIYFSYDVKMKEKGDIPEGYSVSREKKERFSLILESASTNQTSMYLCASSFSDGNSGNTIYFGEGSWLTVV.

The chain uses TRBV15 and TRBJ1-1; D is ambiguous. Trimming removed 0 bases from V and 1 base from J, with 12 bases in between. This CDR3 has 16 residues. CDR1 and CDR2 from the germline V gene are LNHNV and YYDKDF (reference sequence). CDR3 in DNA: TGTGCCACCAGCAGAGAGGTCAGCATCTGGAACACTGAAGCTTTCTTT. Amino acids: CATSREVSIWNTEAFF.

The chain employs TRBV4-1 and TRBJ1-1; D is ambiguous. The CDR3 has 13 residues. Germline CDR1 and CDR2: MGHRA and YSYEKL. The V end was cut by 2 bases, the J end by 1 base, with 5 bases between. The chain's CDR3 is CASSQRGNTEAFF. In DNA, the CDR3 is TGCGCCAGCAGCCAACGAGGGAACACTGAAGCTTTCTTT.

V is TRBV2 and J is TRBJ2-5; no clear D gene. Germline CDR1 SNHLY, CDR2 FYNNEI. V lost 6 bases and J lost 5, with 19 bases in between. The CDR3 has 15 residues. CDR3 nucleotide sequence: TGTGCCAGCAGCCTTAGGACCTCCGGGCGGGAGACCCAGTACTTC. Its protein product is CASSLRTSGRETQYF.

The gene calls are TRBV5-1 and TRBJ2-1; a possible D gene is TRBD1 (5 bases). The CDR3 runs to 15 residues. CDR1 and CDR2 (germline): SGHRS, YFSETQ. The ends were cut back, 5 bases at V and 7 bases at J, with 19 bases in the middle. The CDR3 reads CASRAMTDMGNEQFF. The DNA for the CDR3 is TGCGCCAGCAGGGCGATGACAGATATGGGGAATGAGCAGTTCTTC.

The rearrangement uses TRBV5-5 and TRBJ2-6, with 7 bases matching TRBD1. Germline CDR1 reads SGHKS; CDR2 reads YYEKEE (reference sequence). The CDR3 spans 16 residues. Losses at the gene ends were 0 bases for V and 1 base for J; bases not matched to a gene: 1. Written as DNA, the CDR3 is TGTGCCAGCAGCTTGGCAGGGGGTTCTGGGGCCAACGTCCTGACTTTC. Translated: CASSLAGGSGANVLTF.

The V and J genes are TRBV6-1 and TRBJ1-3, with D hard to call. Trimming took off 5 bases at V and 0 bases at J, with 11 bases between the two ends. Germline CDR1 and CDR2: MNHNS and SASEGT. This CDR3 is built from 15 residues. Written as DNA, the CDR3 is TGTGCCAGCAGTTCCGGGCCCGACTCTGGAAACACCATATATTTT. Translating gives CASSSGPDSGNTIYF.

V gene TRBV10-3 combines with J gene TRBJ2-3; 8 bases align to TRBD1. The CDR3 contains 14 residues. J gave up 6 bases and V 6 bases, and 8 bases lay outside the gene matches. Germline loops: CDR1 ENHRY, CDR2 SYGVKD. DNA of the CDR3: TGTGCCATCAGCCCCAGCCAGGGGGCGGATACGCAGTATTTT. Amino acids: CAISPSQGADTQYF.

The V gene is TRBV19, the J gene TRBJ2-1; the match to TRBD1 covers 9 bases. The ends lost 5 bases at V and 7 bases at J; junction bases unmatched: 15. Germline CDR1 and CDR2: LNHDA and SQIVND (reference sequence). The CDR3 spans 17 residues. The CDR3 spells CASSLGPGQGIVNEQFF. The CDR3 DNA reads TGTGCCAGTAGTCTCGGACCGGGACAGGGTATCGTAAATGAGCAGTTCTTC.

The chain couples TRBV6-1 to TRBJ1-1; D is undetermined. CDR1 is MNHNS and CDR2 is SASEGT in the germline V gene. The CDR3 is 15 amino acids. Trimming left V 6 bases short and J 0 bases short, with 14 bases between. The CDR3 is CASSPRIAMNTEAFF. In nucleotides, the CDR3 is TGTGCCAGCAGCCCCCGGATTGCCATGAACACTGAAGCTTTCTTT.

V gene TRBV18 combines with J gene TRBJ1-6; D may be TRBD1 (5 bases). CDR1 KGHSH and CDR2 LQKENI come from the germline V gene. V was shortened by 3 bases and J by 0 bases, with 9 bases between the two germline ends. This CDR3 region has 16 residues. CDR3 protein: CASSPGLSSYNSPLHF. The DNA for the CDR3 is TGTGCCAGCTCACCGGGGCTTAGCTCCTATAATTCACCCCTCCACTTT.

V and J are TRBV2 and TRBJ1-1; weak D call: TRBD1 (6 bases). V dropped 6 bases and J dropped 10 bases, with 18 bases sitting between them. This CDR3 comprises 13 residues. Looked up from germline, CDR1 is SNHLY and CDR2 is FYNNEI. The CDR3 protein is CASSVQGMVGAFF. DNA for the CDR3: TGTGCCAGCAGCGTTCAGGGGATGGTCGGAGCTTTCTTT.

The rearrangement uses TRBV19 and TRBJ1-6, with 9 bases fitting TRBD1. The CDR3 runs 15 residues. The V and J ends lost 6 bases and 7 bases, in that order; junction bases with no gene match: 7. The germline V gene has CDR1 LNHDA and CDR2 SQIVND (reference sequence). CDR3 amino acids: CASRTGTGLNSPLHF. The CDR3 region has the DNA TGTGCCAGTAGAACCGGGACAGGGTTAAATTCACCCCTCCACTTT.

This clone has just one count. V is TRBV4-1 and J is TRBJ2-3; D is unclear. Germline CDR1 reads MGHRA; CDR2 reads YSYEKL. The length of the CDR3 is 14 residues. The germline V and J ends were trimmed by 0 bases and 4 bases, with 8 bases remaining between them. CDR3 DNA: TGCGCCAGCAGCCAAGAGTCCGCCCCAGATACGCAGTATTTT. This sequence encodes CASSQESAPDTQYF.

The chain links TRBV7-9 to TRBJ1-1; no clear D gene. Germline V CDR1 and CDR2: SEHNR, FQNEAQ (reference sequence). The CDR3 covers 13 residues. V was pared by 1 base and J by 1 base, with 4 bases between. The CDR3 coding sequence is TGTGCCAGCAGCTTAGAGGGGAACACTGAAGCTTTCTTT. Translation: CASSLEGNTEAFF.

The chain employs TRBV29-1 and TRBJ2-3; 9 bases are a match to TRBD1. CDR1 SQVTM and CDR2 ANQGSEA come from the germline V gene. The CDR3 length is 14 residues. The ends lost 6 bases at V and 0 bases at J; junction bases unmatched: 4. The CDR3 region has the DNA TGCAGCGTAAGGGACAGGGTCAGCACAGATACGCAGTATTTT. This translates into CSVRDRVSTDTQYF.

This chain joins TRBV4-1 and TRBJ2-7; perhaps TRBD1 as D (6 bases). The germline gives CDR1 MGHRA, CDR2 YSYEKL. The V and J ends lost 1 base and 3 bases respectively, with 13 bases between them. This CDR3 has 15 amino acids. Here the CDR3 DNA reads TGCGCCAGCAGCCAAGTCGACAGGAGAGACTACGAGCAGTACTTC. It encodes CASSQVDRRDYEQYF.